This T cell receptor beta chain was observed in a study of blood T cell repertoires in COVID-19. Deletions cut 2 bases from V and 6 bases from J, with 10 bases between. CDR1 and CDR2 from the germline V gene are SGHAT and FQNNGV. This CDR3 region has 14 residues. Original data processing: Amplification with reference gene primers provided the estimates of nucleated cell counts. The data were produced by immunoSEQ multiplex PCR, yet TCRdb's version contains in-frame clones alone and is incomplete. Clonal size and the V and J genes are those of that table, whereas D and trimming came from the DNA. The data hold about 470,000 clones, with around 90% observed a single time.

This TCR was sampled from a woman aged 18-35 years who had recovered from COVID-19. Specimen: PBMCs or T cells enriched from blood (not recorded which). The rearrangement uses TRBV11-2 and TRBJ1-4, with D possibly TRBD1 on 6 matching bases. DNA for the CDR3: TGTGCCAGCAGCTTACTTCCAGGGGATGAAAAACTGTTTTTT. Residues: CASSLLPGDEKLFF.